A single sample is the source of the 10 T cell receptor beta chains below, sequenced in a study of T cell responses to AZD1222 COVID-19 vaccine (dated by TCRdb to the early 2020s). The library was obtained by the immunoSEQ multiplex PCR assay. This is the immuneACCESS table as TCRdb keeps it, with only in-frame sequences that have V and J called. A part of the clones is gone; compared with another copy, unresolved V genes explain less than half, and the rest is unexplained. This sample has 110,000 to 150,000 clones in its table, and nearly 95% of those were observed once. The ten largest account for 5.1% of the sample. This sample's time point label indicates: baseline before first vaccination. The specimen comprised peripheral blood, sampled on day 0 of AZD1222 vaccination. The receptors stem from an adult in good health.

V gene TRBV3-1 (or the pseudogene TRBV3-2) combines with J gene TRBJ1-2, with D possibly matching TRBD1 (5 bases). The germline V and J ends were trimmed by 5 bases and 2 bases, with 9 bases remaining between them. This CDR3 is 13 amino acids long. CDR1 LGHDT and CDR2 YNNKEL come from the germline V gene (reference sequence). In DNA, the CDR3 is TGTGCCAGCAGCAAAGGGGAGAACTATGGCTACACCTTC. Translating it yields CASSKGENYGYTF.

V is TRBV19 and J is TRBJ1-4; D not certain. Trimming left V 3 bases short and J 0 bases short, with 5 bases between. Germline V gene sequence: CDR1 LNHDA, CDR2 SQIVND (reference sequence). This CDR3 is built from 14 residues. The CDR3 DNA follows: TGTGCCAGTAGTATTTCGACAACTAATGAAAAACTGTTTTTT. It translates to CASSISTTNEKLFF.

The chain combines TRBV5-4 with TRBJ2-5; TRBD2 matches at 9 bases. Germline V gene sequence: CDR1 SGHNT, CDR2 YYREEE (reference sequence). The V and J ends lost 4 bases and 5 bases, in that order; junction bases with no gene match: 6. The CDR3 covers 14 residues. In DNA form, the CDR3 reads TGTGCCAGCAGCCCAATAGCGGGAGAGGAGACCCAGTACTTC. Its translation is CASSPIAGEETQYF.

The chain uses TRBV3-1 (or the pseudogene TRBV3-2) and TRBJ1-3; no clear D gene. The CDR3 length is 15 residues. CDR1 and CDR2 from the germline V gene are LGHDT and YNNKEL (reference sequence). V lost 1 base to trimming and J lost 2 bases, with 9 bases between them. The CDR3 protein is CASSQGPGAGNTIYF. As DNA, the CDR3 is TGTGCCAGCAGCCAAGGTCCCGGTGCTGGAAACACCATATATTTT.

This clone has only one observation. The J gene is TRBJ2-3, the V gene TRBV28, with 7 bases identical to TRBD2. This CDR3 contains 15 residues. Per the germline V gene, CDR1 is MDHEN and CDR2 is SYDVKM. Trimming at V came to 3 bases and at J to 0 bases, leaving 3 bases not matched to a gene. Written as DNA, the CDR3 is TGTGCCAGCAGTTTTAGCGGGCCTAGCACAGATACGCAGTATTTT. It translates to CASSFSGPSTDTQYF.

The J gene is TRBJ2-5, the V gene TRBV7-2, with 7 bases identical to TRBD1. CDR3 length equals 14 residues. Germline CDR1 is SGHTA and CDR2 is FQGNSA. Losses at the gene ends were 4 bases for V and 8 bases for J; bases not matched to a gene: 10. In nucleotides, the CDR3 is TGTGCCAGCAGCTCCCGACAGGGAATGAATACCCAGTACTTC. Its protein is CASSSRQGMNTQYF.

The gene calls are TRBV6-6 and TRBJ2-4; 9 nucleotides line up with TRBD1. Germline loops: CDR1 MNHNY, CDR2 SVGAGI (reference sequence). J gave up 6 bases and V 6 bases, and 12 bases lay outside the gene matches. The CDR3 extends over 16 amino acids. The CDR3 loop reads CASSPPPGQGRNIQYF. CDR3 in DNA: TGTGCCAGCAGCCCTCCTCCGGGACAGGGAAGAAACATTCAGTACTTC.

The chain recombines TRBV19 with TRBJ1-2; D perhaps matches TRBD1 (5 bases). Trimming took 5 bases from V and 2 from J, leaving 12 bases between them. Germline V gene data show CDR1 as LNHDA and CDR2 as SQIVND (reference sequence). This CDR3 is 14 amino acids long. The DNA for the CDR3 is TGTGCCAGTAGTCCAGAGGCAGGGAACTATGGCTACACCTTC. It encodes CASSPEAGNYGYTF. The whole variable domain, filled in from reference TRBV19 and TRBJ1-2, reads DGGITQSPKYLFRKEGQNVTLSCEQNLNHDAMYWYRQDPGQGLRLIYYSQIVNDFQKGDIAEGYSVSREKKESFPLTVTSAQKNPTAFYLCASSPEAGNYGYTFGSGTRLTVV.

V gene TRBV19 combines with J gene TRBJ1-1; 7 bases align to TRBD1. J gave up 5 bases and V 6 bases, and 9 bases lay outside the gene matches. There are 14 residues in the CDR3. The germline gives CDR1 LNHDA, CDR2 SQIVND (reference sequence). CDR3 bases: TGTGCCAGTAGATTACAGGGGATAGAAACTGAAGCTTTCTTT. Protein sequence: CASRLQGIETEAFF.

The gene calls are TRBV19 and TRBJ1-5; no firm D call. Between the trimmed V and J ends, which lost 5 bases and 1 base, there was a span of 12 bases. Germline loops: CDR1 LNHDA, CDR2 SQIVND (reference sequence). This CDR3 region has 15 residues. CDR3 bases: TGTGCCAGTAGTTGGAGCAAGAACAGCAATCAGCCCCAGCATTTT. This translates into CASSWSKNSNQPQHF.